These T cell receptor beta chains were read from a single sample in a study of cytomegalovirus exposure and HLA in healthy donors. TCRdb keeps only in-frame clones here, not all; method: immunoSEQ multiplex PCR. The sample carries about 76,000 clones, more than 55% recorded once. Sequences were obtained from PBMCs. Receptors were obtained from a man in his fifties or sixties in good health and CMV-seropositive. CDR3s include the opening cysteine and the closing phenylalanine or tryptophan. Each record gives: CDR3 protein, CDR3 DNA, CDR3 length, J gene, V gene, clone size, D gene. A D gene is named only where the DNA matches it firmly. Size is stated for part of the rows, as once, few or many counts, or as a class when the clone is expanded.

CDR3 protein: CASSLRTGTYNSPLHF
CDR3 DNA: TGTGCCAGTAGTCTTCGGACAGGTACATATAATTCACCCCTCCACTTT
CDR3 length: 16
J gene: TRBJ1-6
V gene: TRBV19
clone size: .
D gene: TRBD1

CDR3 protein: CASSFSGNGNYEQYF
CDR3 DNA: TGTGCCAGCAGCTTCAGCGGTAACGGAAACTACGAGCAGTACTTC
CDR3 length: 15
J gene: TRBJ2-7
V gene: TRBV7-2
clone size: .
D gene: .

CDR3 protein: CASSQDGTSISYEQYF
CDR3 DNA: TGCGCCAGCAGCCAAGATGGGACATCGATCTCCTACGAGCAGTACTTC
CDR3 length: 16
J gene: TRBJ2-7
V gene: TRBV4-1
clone size: few
D gene: .

CDR3 protein: CASRPFGTGQYQPQHF
CDR3 DNA: TGTGCCAGCCGCCCTTTTGGGACAGGGCAGTATCAGCCCCAGCATTTT
CDR3 length: 16
J gene: TRBJ1-5
V gene: TRBV27
clone size: .
D gene: TRBD1

CDR3 protein: CAWRTITTGTYEQYF
CDR3 DNA: TGTGCCTGGAGGACGATAACGACAGGGACCTACGAGCAGTACTTC
CDR3 length: 15
J gene: TRBJ2-7
V gene: TRBV30
clone size: .
D gene: TRBD1

CDR3 protein: CASATGTNTGELFF
CDR3 DNA: TGCGCCAGTGCCACAGGGACGAACACCGGGGAGCTGTTTTTT
CDR3 length: 14
J gene: TRBJ2-2
V gene: TRBV10-1
clone size: .
D gene: .

CDR3 protein: CASRQGETQYF
CDR3 DNA: TGTGCCAGCAGACAGGGGGAGACCCAGTACTTC
CDR3 length: 11
J gene: TRBJ2-5
V gene: TRBV6-1
clone size: .
D gene: TRBD1

CDR3 protein: CASSSTASQGEAFF
CDR3 DNA: TGCGCCAGCAGCTCGACTGCCTCACAGGGTGAAGCTTTCTTT
CDR3 length: 14
J gene: TRBJ1-1
V gene: TRBV5-1
clone size: .
D gene: .

CDR3 protein: CASSYGRAYEQYF
CDR3 DNA: TGTGCCAGCAGTTACGGGCGAGCCTACGAGCAGTACTTC
CDR3 length: 13
J gene: TRBJ2-7
V gene: TRBV6-5
clone size: few
D gene: .

CDR3 protein: CSVGQGAGGELFF
CDR3 DNA: TGCAGCGTCGGACAGGGGGCCGGCGGGGAGCTGTTTTTT
CDR3 length: 13
J gene: TRBJ2-2
V gene: TRBV29-1
clone size: .
D gene: TRBD1

CDR3 protein: CASSFGSGGTDTQYF
CDR3 DNA: TGTGCCAGCAGCTTCGGTAGCGGGGGCACAGATACGCAGTATTTT
CDR3 length: 15
J gene: TRBJ2-3
V gene: TRBV7-2
clone size: .
D gene: TRBD2

CDR3 protein: CASSPDSGGNYGYTF
CDR3 DNA: TGTGCCAGCAGCCCGGACTCAGGGGGCAACTATGGCTACACCTTC
CDR3 length: 15
J gene: TRBJ1-2
V gene: TRBV7-8
clone size: once
D gene: TRBD1

CDR3 protein: CASSASGSQQTQYF
CDR3 DNA: TGTGCCAGCAGCGCGAGCGGGAGCCAGCAGACCCAGTACTTC
CDR3 length: 14
J gene: TRBJ2-5
V gene: TRBV9
clone size: few
D gene: TRBD2

CDR3 protein: CASSFGTGVGNTIYF
CDR3 DNA: TGTGCCAGCAGCTTCGGGACAGGGGTAGGAAACACCATATATTTT
CDR3 length: 15
J gene: TRBJ1-3
V gene: TRBV7-2
clone size: .
D gene: TRBD1

CDR3 protein: CASTGWGQGAGELFF
CDR3 DNA: TGTGCCAGCACGGGGTGGGGACAGGGGGCCGGGGAGCTGTTTTTT
CDR3 length: 15
J gene: TRBJ2-2
V gene: TRBV6-1
clone size: .
D gene: TRBD1

CDR3 protein: CAWSSRLAELIDTQYF
CDR3 DNA: TGTGCCTGGAGTTCCCGACTAGCGGAGCTGATAGATACGCAGTATTTT
CDR3 length: 16
J gene: TRBJ2-3
V gene: TRBV30
clone size: once
D gene: TRBD2

CDR3 protein: CASSLDLYNEQFF
CDR3 DNA: TGTGCCAGCAGCTTAGACTTATACAATGAGCAGTTCTTC
CDR3 length: 13
J gene: TRBJ2-1
V gene: TRBV7-7
clone size: .
D gene: .

CDR3 protein: CASSFRDGLGYTF
CDR3 DNA: TGTGCCAGCAGTTTCCGGGACGGACTAGGCTACACCTTC
CDR3 length: 13
J gene: TRBJ1-2
V gene: TRBV27
clone size: .
D gene: .

CDR3 protein: CASSLKGQGEAFF
CDR3 DNA: TGTGCCAGCAGCTTAAAAGGCCAGGGTGAAGCTTTCTTT
CDR3 length: 13
J gene: TRBJ1-1
V gene: TRBV7-6
clone size: .
D gene: .

CDR3 protein: CASSLASGGRNEQYF
CDR3 DNA: TGTGCCAGCAGCCTCGCTAGCGGGGGCAGGAACGAGCAGTACTTC
CDR3 length: 15
J gene: TRBJ2-7
V gene: TRBV7-9
clone size: few
D gene: TRBD2

CDR3 protein: CASSHRGRANTEAFF
CDR3 DNA: TGTGCCAGCAGCCACCGGGGGAGAGCGAACACTGAAGCTTTCTTT
CDR3 length: 15
J gene: TRBJ1-1
V gene: TRBV14
clone size: .
D gene: .

CDR3 protein: CSVAGTGFTEAFF
CDR3 DNA: TGCAGCGTTGCGGGGACAGGGTTTACTGAAGCTTTCTTT
CDR3 length: 13
J gene: TRBJ1-1
V gene: TRBV29-1
clone size: .
D gene: TRBD1

CDR3 protein: CASSYDTTANTGELFF
CDR3 DNA: TGTGCCAGCAGTTACGATACAACCGCGAACACCGGGGAGCTGTTTTTT
CDR3 length: 16
J gene: TRBJ2-2
V gene: TRBV6-5
clone size: .
D gene: .

CDR3 protein: CASSLALGQGANEQFF
CDR3 DNA: TGTGCCAGCAGCTTAGCGTTGGGACAGGGGGCCAATGAGCAGTTCTTC
CDR3 length: 16
J gene: TRBJ2-1
V gene: TRBV7-2
clone size: .
D gene: TRBD1

CDR3 protein: CASSLGADSIVLGQPQHF
CDR3 DNA: TGTGCCAGCAGCTTAGGGGCCGACAGTATCGTCTTGGGTCAGCCCCAGCATTTT
CDR3 length: 18
J gene: TRBJ1-5
V gene: TRBV7-2
clone size: .
D gene: .

CDR3 protein: CASFSGRDNEQFF
CDR3 DNA: TGCGCCAGCTTTAGCGGGCGAGACAATGAGCAGTTCTTC
CDR3 length: 13
J gene: TRBJ2-1
V gene: TRBV10-2
clone size: few
D gene: TRBD2

CDR3 protein: CASSPTPGTEAFF
CDR3 DNA: TGTGCCAGCAGCCCGACGCCGGGTACTGAAGCTTTCTTT
CDR3 length: 13
J gene: TRBJ1-1
V gene: TRBV27
clone size: .
D gene: .

CDR3 protein: CASSLSTGSTVGAQYF
CDR3 DNA: TGTGCCAGCAGTTTAAGTACAGGGTCGACGGTAGGGGCCCAGTACTTC
CDR3 length: 16
J gene: TRBJ2-5
V gene: TRBV27
clone size: .
D gene: .

CDR3 protein: CASRSGYTTDTQYF
CDR3 DNA: TGTGCCAGCAGATCCGGGTACACCACAGATACGCAGTATTTT
CDR3 length: 14
J gene: TRBJ2-3
V gene: TRBV13
clone size: .
D gene: .

CDR3 protein: CASSLVSGGGGEAFF
CDR3 DNA: TGTGCCAGCAGCTTAGTTTCCGGGGGCGGGGGTGAAGCTTTCTTT
CDR3 length: 15
J gene: TRBJ1-1
V gene: TRBV7-2
clone size: few
D gene: .

CDR3 protein: CASRKGQYQETQYF
CDR3 DNA: TGCGCCAGCAGGAAAGGACAGTACCAAGAGACCCAGTACTTC
CDR3 length: 14
J gene: TRBJ2-5
V gene: TRBV5-1
clone size: .
D gene: .

CDR3 protein: CASSPGGEKLFF
CDR3 DNA: TGTGCCAGCTCACCGGGGGGGGAAAAACTGTTTTTT
CDR3 length: 12
J gene: TRBJ1-4
V gene: TRBV18
clone size: .
D gene: .

CDR3 protein: CASSLTGDQPQHF
CDR3 DNA: TGTGCCAGCAGCCTCACCGGGGATCAGCCCCAGCATTTT
CDR3 length: 13
J gene: TRBJ1-5
V gene: TRBV7-2
clone size: .
D gene: .

CDR3 protein: CASSLGLGQGHNSPLHF
CDR3 DNA: TGTGCCAGCAGCTTAGGCCTAGGACAGGGCCATAATTCACCCCTCCACTTT
CDR3 length: 17
J gene: TRBJ1-6
V gene: TRBV13
clone size: .
D gene: TRBD1

CDR3 protein: CASSLVVIAGGSTDTQYF
CDR3 DNA: TGCGCCAGCAGCTTGGTTGTGATAGCGGGGGGAAGCACAGATACGCAGTATTTT
CDR3 length: 18
J gene: TRBJ2-3
V gene: TRBV5-1
clone size: .
D gene: TRBD2

CDR3 protein: CASSLGLAGDEQYF
CDR3 DNA: TGTGCCAGCAGCCTAGGACTAGCGGGAGACGAGCAGTACTTC
CDR3 length: 14
J gene: TRBJ2-7
V gene: TRBV7-8
clone size: .
D gene: TRBD2

CDR3 protein: CASSYGGGNTGELFF
CDR3 DNA: TGTGCCAGCAGTTACGGGGGCGGGAACACCGGGGAGCTGTTTTTT
CDR3 length: 15
J gene: TRBJ2-2
V gene: TRBV6-5
clone size: medium-sized
D gene: .

CDR3 protein: CASSETGEQYF
CDR3 DNA: TGTGCCAGCAGTGAAACAGGGGAGCAGTACTTC
CDR3 length: 11
J gene: TRBJ2-7
V gene: TRBV6-1
clone size: .
D gene: .

CDR3 protein: CSSSLVPGLAGHEQYF
CDR3 DNA: TGTTCCAGCAGCTTAGTACCGGGACTAGCGGGACATGAGCAGTACTTC
CDR3 length: 16
J gene: TRBJ2-7
V gene: TRBV7-9
clone size: .
D gene: TRBD2

CDR3 protein: CASSQTGQNFYEQYF
CDR3 DNA: TGCGCCAGCAGCCAAACTGGACAGAACTTCTACGAGCAGTACTTC
CDR3 length: 15
J gene: TRBJ2-7
V gene: TRBV4-1
clone size: .
D gene: .

CDR3 protein: CASSLGLAGVIYNEQFF
CDR3 DNA: TGCGCCAGCAGCTTGGGACTAGCGGGAGTAATTTACAATGAGCAGTTCTTC
CDR3 length: 17
J gene: TRBJ2-1
V gene: TRBV5-1
clone size: .
D gene: TRBD2

CDR3 protein: CASSYSGRAGKETQYF
CDR3 DNA: TGTGCCAGCAGCTATAGCGGGAGGGCCGGGAAGGAGACCCAGTACTTC
CDR3 length: 16
J gene: TRBJ2-5
V gene: TRBV5-5
clone size: .
D gene: TRBD2

CDR3 protein: CASSAGTAGSDEKLFF
CDR3 DNA: TGTGCCAGCAGCGCCGGGACAGCCGGCTCTGACGAAAAACTGTTTTTT
CDR3 length: 16
J gene: TRBJ1-4
V gene: TRBV11-2
clone size: .
D gene: TRBD1

CDR3 protein: CASSFVRTVKETQYF
CDR3 DNA: TGTGCCAGCAGTTTTGTACGGACAGTAAAAGAGACCCAGTACTTC
CDR3 length: 15
J gene: TRBJ2-5
V gene: TRBV28
clone size: few
D gene: .

CDR3 protein: CANLGDYGYTF
CDR3 DNA: TGTGCCAACTTAGGGGACTATGGCTACACCTTC
CDR3 length: 11
J gene: TRBJ1-2
V gene: TRBV28
clone size: .
D gene: .

CDR3 protein: CASRPRTGTNYGYTF
CDR3 DNA: TGTGCCAGCAGACCCCGGACGGGAACTAACTATGGCTACACCTTC
CDR3 length: 15
J gene: TRBJ1-2
V gene: TRBV6-5
clone size: .
D gene: .

CDR3 protein: CASSRSQKNTEAFF
CDR3 DNA: TGTGCCAGCTCAAGGAGCCAGAAGAACACTGAAGCTTTCTTT
CDR3 length: 14
J gene: TRBJ1-1
V gene: TRBV18
clone size: .
D gene: .

CDR3 protein: CATSVPGRGNTEAFF
CDR3 DNA: TGTGCCACCAGCGTACCTGGTAGGGGGAACACTGAAGCTTTCTTT
CDR3 length: 15
J gene: TRBJ1-1
V gene: TRBV15
clone size: .
D gene: .

CDR3 protein: CASSYSATRGGTQYF
CDR3 DNA: TGTGCCAGCAGTTACTCTGCCACTAGGGGAGGTACGCAGTATTTT
CDR3 length: 15
J gene: TRBJ2-3
V gene: TRBV6-5
clone size: .
D gene: .

CDR3 protein: CASSNPGQGPADTQYF
CDR3 DNA: TGTGCCAGCAGCAACCCGGGACAGGGACCCGCAGATACGCAGTATTTT
CDR3 length: 16
J gene: TRBJ2-3
V gene: TRBV28
clone size: once
D gene: TRBD1

CDR3 protein: CASTSSGFYNSPLHF
CDR3 DNA: TGTGCCAGTACCTCCTCGGGTTTCTATAATTCACCCCTCCACTTT
CDR3 length: 15
J gene: TRBJ1-6
V gene: TRBV19
clone size: few
D gene: .

CDR3 protein: CASSTGTGSEKLFF
CDR3 DNA: TGTGCCAGCTCGACCGGGACAGGGAGTGAAAAACTGTTTTTT
CDR3 length: 14
J gene: TRBJ1-4
V gene: TRBV18
clone size: .
D gene: TRBD1

CDR3 protein: CTSSQDNTFESAGNNTPSSYEQYF
CDR3 DNA: TGCACCAGCAGCCAAGATAACACCTTTGAATCGGCGGGAAACAACACCCCTAGCTCCTACGAGCAGTACTTC
CDR3 length: 24
J gene: TRBJ2-7
V gene: TRBV1
clone size: few
D gene: .

CDR3 protein: CATSRGAGFYEQYF
CDR3 DNA: TGTGCCACCAGCAGAGGAGCGGGGTTCTACGAGCAGTACTTC
CDR3 length: 14
J gene: TRBJ2-7
V gene: TRBV15
clone size: .
D gene: TRBD2

CDR3 protein: CASSSDTNTEAFF
CDR3 DNA: TGTGCCAGCAGCTCGGACACGAACACTGAAGCTTTCTTT
CDR3 length: 13
J gene: TRBJ1-1
V gene: TRBV5-6
clone size: .
D gene: .